The 19 T cell receptor beta chains below come from one sample, sequenced in a study of vaccination and CD4 T cells after COVID-19. Cultured CD4+ T-cell DNA underwent Oncomine TCR Beta short-read sequencing. MiXCR, run by TCRdb on the PCR reads, gives a single entry per CDR3 protein. Of roughly 9,200 distinct CDR3 sequences listed, around 48% were seen once; the top ten hold over 25%. These receptors lack a known antigen. Specified treatment: approximately 9-day PBMC culture with coronavirus spike peptide pools or control peptides (ViraFEST assay). Investigators obtained the unexposed donor's CD4+ T cells before the COVID-19 pandemic (2011-2018). The sample consisted of CD4+ T cells from blood, cultured in vitro. These receptors all stem from a human donor in good health.

This chain joins TRBV10-3 and TRBJ1-5; a weak D match, TRBD1 (5 bases). The V gene's germline CDR1 is ENHRY and CDR2 SYGVKD. V lost 3 bases and J lost 12, with 21 bases in between. The CDR3 spans 15 residues. CDR3 sequence (DNA): TGTGCCATCAGTGATTCGACCAGGGATAGTCGCGTCCAGCATTTT. Translation gives CAISDSTRDSRVQHF.

In its sample, this clonotype was seen a few times. This chain links TRBV6-2 or TRBV6-3 with TRBJ2-3; 8 positions agree with TRBD2. The CDR3 sequence is 19 residues long. The V gene end was trimmed by 0 bases and the J gene end by 2 bases; junction bases not matched to a gene: 13. Germline V gives CDR1 MNHEY, CDR2 SVGEGT. CDR3: CASSYSPGYSGEYTDTQYF. The CDR3 DNA sequence: TGTGCCAGCAGTTACTCTCCAGGGTATAGCGGGGAGTACACAGATACGCAGTATTTT.

The chain uses TRBV2 and TRBJ1-5, with a possible D match to TRBD1 (5 bases). The germline V gene encodes CDR1 SNHLY and CDR2 FYNNEI. Between the trimmed V and J ends, which lost 6 bases and 1 base, there was a span of 13 bases. The CDR3 length is 15 residues. This chain's CDR3 is CASRATGMSNQPQHF. CDR3 DNA sequence: TGTGCCAGCAGGGCAACAGGAATGAGCAATCAGCCCCAGCATTTT.

The CDR3 loop reads CASSQTGPLNTGELFF. The CDR3 bases are TGTGCCAGCAGTCAAACGGGGCCACTAAACACCGGGGAGCTGTTTTTT. The V call is TRBV6-1, the J call TRBJ2-2, with D perhaps given as TRBD1 or TRBD2 (5 bases each). Trimming pared 5 bases from V and 2 bases from J, leaving 15 bases between. This CDR3 is built from 16 residues. Germline V lookup: CDR1 MNHNS, CDR2 SASEGT.

The table lists this clonotype with a few counts. The chain links TRBV2 to TRBJ1-1, with D uncertain. The CDR3 is made up of 11 amino acids. CDR1 and CDR2 from the germline V gene are SNHLY and FYNNEI. V was pared by 6 bases and J by 6 bases, with 8 bases between. CDR3 sequence reads: CASSFSAEAFF. For the CDR3, the DNA is TGTGCCAGCAGCTTCAGTGCTGAAGCTTTCTTT.

The rearrangement uses TRBV28 and TRBJ1-5; TRBD1 matches at 8 bases. This CDR3 has 15 residues. The junction had 3 bases not matched to a gene; V was cut back by 2 bases and J by 3 bases. Germline lookup yields CDR1 MDHEN and CDR2 SYDVKM. CDR3 DNA: TGTGCCAGCAGTTTACAGGGGGCCCTCAATCAGCCCCAGCATTTT. Amino acid sequence: CASSLQGALNQPQHF.

The chain recombines TRBV27 with TRBJ2-1, with TRBD2 matching 10 bases. CDR1 and CDR2 from the germline V gene are MNHEY and SMNVEV (reference sequence). With 5 bases clipped from V and 7 bases from J, the junction kept 14 bases outside the gene matches. This CDR3 is 17 amino acids long. The CDR3 bases are TGTGCCAGCAGTCCTCCGAGCGGGAGGGCCTTAAAAAATGAGCAGTTCTTC. The encoded protein is CASSPPSGRALKNEQFF.

The gene calls are TRBV12-3 or TRBV12-4 and TRBJ2-1, with a weak D call TRBD2 (6 bases). The germline V and J ends were trimmed by 1 base and 5 bases, with 9 bases remaining between them. This CDR3 has 14 amino acids. The CDR3 region is CASSLVGGDNEQFF. The CDR3 coding sequence is TGTGCCAGCAGTTTAGTAGGAGGGGACAATGAGCAGTTCTTC.

The CDR3 region is CATSDWTVNTGELFF. The DNA of the CDR3 is TGTGCCACCAGTGATTGGACAGTTAACACCGGGGAGCTGTTTTTT. This rearrangement joins TRBV24-1 to TRBJ2-2; maybe TRBD1 (6 bases). Germline lookup yields CDR1 KGHDR and CDR2 SFDVKD. The CDR3 is 15 amino acids. The V and J ends lost 2 bases and 2 bases respectively, with 8 bases between them.

V usage is TRBV20-1 and J usage is TRBJ2-7; tentative D call: TRBD1 (5 bases). Germline V lookup: CDR1 DFQATT, CDR2 SNEGSKA (reference sequence). The CDR3 runs to 12 residues. The V end lost 1 base, the J end lost 2 bases, and 6 bases lay between the germline ends. For the CDR3, the DNA is TGCAGTGCTAGAGTCAGGGCCTACGAGCAGTACTTC. This sequence encodes CSARVRAYEQYF.

The CDR3, as DNA: TGTGCCAGCAGCTTATGGGCAATGGGGGGTTTTGGAAACACCATATATTTT. Its translation: CASSLWAMGGFGNTIYF. This rearrangement joins TRBV7-9 to TRBJ1-3, with D maybe TRBD1 (5 bases). CDR3 length equals 17 residues. Trimming shortened V by 2 bases and J by 3 bases, and 17 bases separated the two germline ends. CDR1 SEHNR and CDR2 FQNEAQ come from the germline V gene (reference sequence). Complete variable domain (other parts from reference TRBV7-9 and TRBJ1-3): DTGVSQNPRHKITKRGQNVTFRCDPISEHNRLYWYRQTLGQGPEFLTYFQNEAQLEKSRLLSDRFSAERPKGSFSTLEIQRTEQGDSAMYLCASSLWAMGGFGNTIYFGEGSWLTVV.

This chain connects TRBV20-1 to TRBJ1-2; D gene unclear. There are 14 residues in the CDR3. The ends were cut back, 6 bases at V and 0 bases at J, with 14 bases in the middle. Germline values: CDR1 DFQATT, CDR2 SNEGSKA (reference sequence). CDR3 in DNA: TGCAGTGCACTGCGGCCCTTAGCTAACTATGGCTACACCTTC. This gives the protein CSALRPLANYGYTF.

This clonotype turned up a few times. V and J are TRBV10-3 and TRBJ1-6; 10 bases are a match to TRBD1. Trimming took 10 bases from V and 9 from J; bases not matched to a gene: 6. The CDR3 extends over 13 amino acids. Germline V gives CDR1 ENHRY, CDR2 SYGVKD. The CDR3 region is CATTGTGASPLHF. Here the CDR3 DNA reads TGTGCCACAACCGGGACAGGGGCTTCACCCCTCCACTTT.

This clonotype showed up just once. This CDR3 is CASSLDHSGPYEQYF. For the CDR3, the DNA is TGTGCCAGCAGCTTAGACCATAGCGGGCCCTACGAGCAGTACTTC. The chain couples TRBV5-4 to TRBJ2-7; 7 nucleotides match TRBD2. The CDR3 contains 15 residues. The V gene's germline CDR1 is SGHNT and CDR2 YYREEE (reference sequence). V lost 2 bases and J lost 2; bases outside the gene matches: 7.

V usage is TRBV5-4 and J usage is TRBJ2-3; 9 bases map to TRBD1. With V trimmed by 4 bases and J by 2 bases, 8 bases remained unmatched. This CDR3 is 16 amino acids long. Per the germline V gene, CDR1 is SGHNT and CDR2 is YYREEE (reference sequence). CDR3 sequence (DNA): TGTGCCAGCAGCCGACCGGGACAGGGAGTCACAGATACGCAGTATTTT. It codes for CASSRPGQGVTDTQYF.

V is TRBV5-1 and J is TRBJ1-2; 7 nucleotides line up with TRBD1. Germline trimming cut 0 bases from V and 8 bases from J; bases unmatched to any gene: 4. CDR3 size: 13 residues. Germline V CDR1 and CDR2: SGHRS, YFSETQ. The CDR3 nucleotides are TGCGCCAGCAGCTTGGGGACAGGCGCCGGCTACACCTTC. Amino acids: CASSLGTGAGYTF.

The CDR3 DNA follows: TGTGCCAGCACCAAACGCCCTAGCGGGAGAGCCTACGAGCAGTACTTC. It specifies CASTKRPSGRAYEQYF. The chain uses TRBV6-1 and TRBJ2-7; 10 bases align to TRBD2. The CDR3 covers 16 residues. Germline V CDR1 and CDR2: MNHNS, SASEGT. The J segment lost 2 bases and the V segment lost 7 bases, leaving 11 bases of the junction unmatched.

The rearrangement joins TRBV11-3 to TRBJ2-7, with 10 positions matching TRBD1. V gave up 6 bases and J gave up 6 bases; unmatched junction bases: 5. This CDR3 has 13 residues. Germline V lookup: CDR1 SGHNT, CDR2 YENEEA. Here the CDR3 reads CASSGTGDREQYF. The CDR3 region has the DNA TGTGCCAGCAGTGGGACAGGGGATCGCGAGCAGTACTTC.

The chain employs TRBV5-5 and TRBJ1-2; the D gene is possibly TRBD1 (5 bases). The CDR3 spans 14 residues. With 0 bases removed from V and 2 bases from J, the gap between germline ends came to 8 bases. CDR1 is SGHKS and CDR2 is YYEKEE in the germline V gene (reference sequence). CDR3 amino acids: CASSLDRLNYGYTF. The CDR3 DNA reads TGTGCCAGCAGCTTGGACAGGTTGAACTATGGCTACACCTTC.